This record concerns one TCR beta chain sequence. Other DNA sequences of this sample code for an identical CDR3. Deletions cut 2 bases from V and 1 base from J, with 6 bases between. Germline V gene data show CDR1 as SEHNR and CDR2 as FQNEAQ (reference sequence). The CDR3 has 14 amino acids. This entry comes from a study of beta chain features in type 1 diabetes. All of the isolated RNA was reverse transcribed, so expressed TCRB transcripts were sequenced. The data were produced by immunoSEQ multiplex PCR, yet TCRdb's version contains in-frame clones alone and is incomplete. The data hold about 900,000 clones, with roughly 17% observed a single time.

The chain is built from TRBV7-9 and TRBJ2-1, with D unclear. Material for sequencing was naive CD4+ T cells from blood. This TCR was recovered from a woman younger than 30 in good health. The CDR3 reads CASSLLGSYNEQFF. The CDR3 DNA sequence: TGTGCCAGCAGCTTACTTGGTTCCTACAATGAGCAGTTCTTC.